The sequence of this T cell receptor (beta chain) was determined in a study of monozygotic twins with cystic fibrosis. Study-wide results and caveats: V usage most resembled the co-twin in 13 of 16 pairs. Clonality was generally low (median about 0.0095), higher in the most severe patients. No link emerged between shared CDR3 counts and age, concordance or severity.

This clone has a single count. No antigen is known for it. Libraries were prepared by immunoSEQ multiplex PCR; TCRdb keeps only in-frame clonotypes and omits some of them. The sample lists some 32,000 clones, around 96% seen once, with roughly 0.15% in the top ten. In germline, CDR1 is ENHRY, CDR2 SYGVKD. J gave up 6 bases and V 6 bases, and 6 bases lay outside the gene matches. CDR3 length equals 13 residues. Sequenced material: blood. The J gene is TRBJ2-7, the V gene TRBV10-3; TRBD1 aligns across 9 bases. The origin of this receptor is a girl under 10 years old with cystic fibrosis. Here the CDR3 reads CAISPNRGPEQYF. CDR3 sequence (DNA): TGTGCCATCAGCCCTAACAGGGGGCCCGAGCAGTACTTC.